The entry below describes one TCR beta chain. The data derive from a study of blood T cell repertoires in COVID-19. Study-level background: The study drew acute and convalescent COVID-19 samples from the United States, Italy and Spain. Sources were T cells, B-cell-depleted T cells, or PBMCs; the material itself was cDNA or gDNA.

Original handling: The authors estimated nucleated cell counts from reference gene primer amplification. The assay was immunoSEQ multiplex PCR, and TCRdb's table has in-frame clones only and misses some. That table supplies the V and J calls and clone size; D and trimming were determined from the DNA. Here the sample spans around 250,000 clones, just over 85% being singletons. The sequence was collected from a man in his thirties or forties who had recovered from COVID-19. The sequenced sample consisted of peripheral blood.

CDR3 in DNA: TGTGCCAGCAGCGCTAGCGGGGGGGCCCCTCTCGGTACGCAGTATTTT. It translates to CASSASGGAPLGTQYF. This sequence joins TRBV9 and TRBJ2-3, with TRBD2 matching over 12 bases. The trim removed 3 bases at V and 8 bases at J, leaving 10 bases unmatched. CDR1 is SGDLS, CDR2 YYNGEE, per germline. The CDR3 spans 16 residues.